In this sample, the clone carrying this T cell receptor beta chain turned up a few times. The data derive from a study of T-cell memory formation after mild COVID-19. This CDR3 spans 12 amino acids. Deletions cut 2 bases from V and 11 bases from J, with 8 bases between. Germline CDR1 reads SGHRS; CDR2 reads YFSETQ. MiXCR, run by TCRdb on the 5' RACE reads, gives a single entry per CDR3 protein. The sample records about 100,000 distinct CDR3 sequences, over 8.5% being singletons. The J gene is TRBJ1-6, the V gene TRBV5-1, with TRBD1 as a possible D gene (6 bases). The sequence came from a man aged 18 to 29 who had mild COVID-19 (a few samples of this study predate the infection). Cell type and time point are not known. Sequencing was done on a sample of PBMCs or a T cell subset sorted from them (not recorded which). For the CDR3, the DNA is TGCGCCAGCAGCTTTGGGGGCGCACCCCTCCACTTT. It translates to CASSFGGAPLHF.